The clone carrying this T cell receptor beta chain was observed once. Its specificity is not known. The PCR contained 60 Vbeta and 13 Jbeta primers. Original analysis: Roughly 11 million shared chains were among the about 80 million unique TCR beta chains that a later analysis counted. Measured with immunoSEQ multiplex PCR; TCRdb has only the in-frame clones, and not every one. V, J and clone size were drawn from that table, and D and trimming were deduced from the DNA. The sample has over 70,000 clones, approximately 69% seen once. This sample is part of a study of cytomegalovirus exposure and HLA in healthy donors. Whole-study results and caveats: In a later analysis, TCR beta V- and J-gene trimming was associated with a missense DCLRE1C variant.

V lost 5 bases, J lost 1 base, and 8 bases lay in between. Germline V gene data show CDR1 as LNHDA and CDR2 as SQIVND (reference sequence). This CDR3 comprises 13 residues. The TCR sequence derives from a woman aged 50 to 65 in good health and CMV-seropositive. The specimen was PBMCs. The chain links TRBV19 to TRBJ1-1; possibly TRBD1 for D (5 bases). The CDR3 nucleotides read TGTGCCAGTAGTGAACAGGAGAACACTGAAGCTTTCTTT. It encodes CASSEQENTEAFF. The whole variable domain, remainder taken from reference TRBV19 and TRBJ1-1, is DGGITQSPKYLFRKEGQNVTLSCEQNLNHDAMYWYRQDPGQGLRLIYYSQIVNDFQKGDIAEGYSVSREKKESFPLTVTSAQKNPTAFYLCASSEQENTEAFFGQGTRLTVV.